Sequencing of this T cell receptor beta chain was carried out in a study of T cell changes during pregnancy in multiple sclerosis. This CDR3 region has 15 residues. Germline V gene sequence: CDR1 SQVTM, CDR2 ANQGSEA. The J segment lost 4 bases and the V segment lost 4 bases, leaving 10 bases of the junction unmatched. Produced via immunoSEQ multiplex PCR; TCRdb's table is partial and in-frame only. The data show more than 65,000 clones, 90% to 95% seen once. The source of this sequence is a female donor with multiple sclerosis, enrolled in a pregnancy study. This sequence joins TRBV29-1 and TRBJ2-1; 7 positions agree with TRBD1. The source was peripheral blood, collected in the second trimester of pregnancy. The CDR3 bases are TGCAGCGTTGCCCCCCGGGGACAGCCTTACAATGAGCAGTTCTTC. It codes for CSVAPRGQPYNEQFF.